This TCR beta chain was sequenced during a study of control samples from healthy donors and cancer patients. The repertoire was sequenced with immunoSEQ multiplex PCR; TCRdb's copy has only in-frame clones and lacks some. Found here are roughly 150,000 clones, 88% of them singletons; the top ten hold 1.5% to 2%. This clonotype originated in a young man in good health. Input material: blood.

CDR3 coding DNA: TGTGCCAGCAGTGGGCGGACAGCTCGCACAGATACGCAGTATTTT. Its protein is CASSGRTARTDTQYF. V and J are TRBV6-2 or TRBV6-3 and TRBJ2-3, with a weak D call TRBD1 (6 bases). V was pared by 5 bases and J by 1 base, with 13 bases between. Germline V gene lookup returns CDR1 MNHEY and CDR2 SVGEGT. The length of the CDR3 is 15 residues.